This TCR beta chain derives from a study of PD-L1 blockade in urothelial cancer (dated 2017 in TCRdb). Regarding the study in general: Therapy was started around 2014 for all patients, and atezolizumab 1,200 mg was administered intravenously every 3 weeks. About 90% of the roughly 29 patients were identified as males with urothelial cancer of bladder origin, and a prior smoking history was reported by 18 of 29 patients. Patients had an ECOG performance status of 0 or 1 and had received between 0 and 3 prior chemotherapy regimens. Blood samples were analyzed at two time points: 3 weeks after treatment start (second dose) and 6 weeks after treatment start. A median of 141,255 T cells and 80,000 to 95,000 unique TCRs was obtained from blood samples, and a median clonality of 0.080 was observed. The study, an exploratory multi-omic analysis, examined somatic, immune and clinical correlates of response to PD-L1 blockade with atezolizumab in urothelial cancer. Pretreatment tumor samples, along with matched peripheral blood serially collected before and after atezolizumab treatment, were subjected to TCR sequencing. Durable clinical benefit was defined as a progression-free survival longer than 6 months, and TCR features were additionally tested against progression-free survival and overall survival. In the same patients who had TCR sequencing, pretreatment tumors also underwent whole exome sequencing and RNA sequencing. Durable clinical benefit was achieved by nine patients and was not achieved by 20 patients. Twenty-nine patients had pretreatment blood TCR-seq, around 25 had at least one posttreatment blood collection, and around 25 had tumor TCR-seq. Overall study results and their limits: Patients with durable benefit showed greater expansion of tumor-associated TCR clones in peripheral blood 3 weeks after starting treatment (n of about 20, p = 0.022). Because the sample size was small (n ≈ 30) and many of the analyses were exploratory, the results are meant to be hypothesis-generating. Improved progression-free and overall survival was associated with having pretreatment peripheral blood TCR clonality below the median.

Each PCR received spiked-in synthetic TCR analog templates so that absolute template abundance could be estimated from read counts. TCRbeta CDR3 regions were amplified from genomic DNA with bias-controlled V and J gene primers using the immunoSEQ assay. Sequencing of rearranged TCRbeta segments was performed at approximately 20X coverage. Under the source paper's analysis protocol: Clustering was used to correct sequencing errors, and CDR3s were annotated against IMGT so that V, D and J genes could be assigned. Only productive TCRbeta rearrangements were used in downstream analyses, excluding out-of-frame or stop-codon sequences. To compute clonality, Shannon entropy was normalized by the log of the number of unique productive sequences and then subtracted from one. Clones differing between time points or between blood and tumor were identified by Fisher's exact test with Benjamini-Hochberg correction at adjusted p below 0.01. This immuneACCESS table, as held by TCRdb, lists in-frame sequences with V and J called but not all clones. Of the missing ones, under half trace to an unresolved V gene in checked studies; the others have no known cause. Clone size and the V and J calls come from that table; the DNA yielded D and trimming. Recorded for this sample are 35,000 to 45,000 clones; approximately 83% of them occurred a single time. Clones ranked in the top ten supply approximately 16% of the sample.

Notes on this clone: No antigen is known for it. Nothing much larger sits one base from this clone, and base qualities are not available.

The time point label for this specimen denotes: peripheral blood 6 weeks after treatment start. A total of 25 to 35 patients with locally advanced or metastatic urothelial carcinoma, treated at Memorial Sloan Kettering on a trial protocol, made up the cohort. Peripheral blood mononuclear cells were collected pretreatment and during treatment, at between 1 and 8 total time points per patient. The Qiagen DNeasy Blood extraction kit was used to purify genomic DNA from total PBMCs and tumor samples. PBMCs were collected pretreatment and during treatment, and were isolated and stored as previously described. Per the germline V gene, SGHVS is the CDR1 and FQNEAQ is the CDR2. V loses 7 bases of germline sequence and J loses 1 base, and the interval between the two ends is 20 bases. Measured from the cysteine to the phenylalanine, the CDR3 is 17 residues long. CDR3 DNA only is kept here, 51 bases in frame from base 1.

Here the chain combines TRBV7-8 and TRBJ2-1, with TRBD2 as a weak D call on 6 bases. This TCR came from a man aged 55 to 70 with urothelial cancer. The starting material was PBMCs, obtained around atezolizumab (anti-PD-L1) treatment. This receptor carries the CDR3 CASTPRPGEGSYNEQFF. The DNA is TGTGCCAGCACCCCCCGGCCGGGGGAAGGGTCCTACAATGAGCAGTTCTTC.